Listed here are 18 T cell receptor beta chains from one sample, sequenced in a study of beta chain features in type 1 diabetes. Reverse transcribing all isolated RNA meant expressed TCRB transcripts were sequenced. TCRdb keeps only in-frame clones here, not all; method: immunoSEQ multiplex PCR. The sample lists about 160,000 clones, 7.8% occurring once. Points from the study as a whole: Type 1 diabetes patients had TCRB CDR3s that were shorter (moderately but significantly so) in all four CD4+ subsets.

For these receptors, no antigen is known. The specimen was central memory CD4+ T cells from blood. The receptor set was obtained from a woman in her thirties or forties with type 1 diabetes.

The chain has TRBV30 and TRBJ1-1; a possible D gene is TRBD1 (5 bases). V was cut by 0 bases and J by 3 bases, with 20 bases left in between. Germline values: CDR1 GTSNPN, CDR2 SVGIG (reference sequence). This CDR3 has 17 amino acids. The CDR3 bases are TGTGCCTGGAGTGTACTCTCAGGCCTTCGGGGGGACACTGAAGCTTTCTTT. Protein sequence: CAWSVLSGLRGDTEAFF.

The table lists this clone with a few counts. The CDR3 region is CASSQEIGTSGYNEQFF. The CDR3 DNA reads TGCGCCAGCAGCCAGGAGATCGGGACTAGCGGCTACAATGAGCAGTTCTTC. The rearrangement joins TRBV4-3 to TRBJ2-1; 11 positions agree with TRBD2. The V gene's germline CDR1 is LGHNA and CDR2 YSLEER. The CDR3 spans 17 residues. Germline trimming cut 3 bases from V and 3 bases from J; bases unmatched to any gene: 7.

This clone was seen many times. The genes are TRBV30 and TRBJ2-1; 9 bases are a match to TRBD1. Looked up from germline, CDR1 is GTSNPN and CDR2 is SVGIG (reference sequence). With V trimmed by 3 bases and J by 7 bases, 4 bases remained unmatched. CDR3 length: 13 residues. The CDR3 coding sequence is TGTGCCTGGAGCAGGACAGGGGTTAATGAGCAGTTCTTC. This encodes CAWSRTGVNEQFF.

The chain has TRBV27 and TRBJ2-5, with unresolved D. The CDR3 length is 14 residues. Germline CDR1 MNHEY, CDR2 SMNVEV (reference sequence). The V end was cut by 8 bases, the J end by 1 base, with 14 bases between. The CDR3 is CASDRRPIQETQYF. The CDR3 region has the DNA TGTGCCAGCGACCGGCGGCCTATCCAAGAGACCCAGTACTTC.

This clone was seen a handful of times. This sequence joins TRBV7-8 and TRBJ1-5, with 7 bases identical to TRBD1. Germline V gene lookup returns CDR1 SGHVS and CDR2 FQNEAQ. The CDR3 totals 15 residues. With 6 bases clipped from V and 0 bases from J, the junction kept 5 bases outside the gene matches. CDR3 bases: TGTGCCAGCAGTCGAACAGGGGATAGCAATCAGCCCCAGCATTTT. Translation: CASSRTGDSNQPQHF.

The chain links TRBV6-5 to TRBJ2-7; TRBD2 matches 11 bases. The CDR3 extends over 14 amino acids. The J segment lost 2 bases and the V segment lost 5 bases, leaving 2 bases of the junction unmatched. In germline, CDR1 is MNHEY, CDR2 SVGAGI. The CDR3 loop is CASSLLAGAYEQYF. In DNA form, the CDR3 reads TGTGCCAGCAGTCTACTAGCGGGGGCCTACGAGCAGTACTTC.

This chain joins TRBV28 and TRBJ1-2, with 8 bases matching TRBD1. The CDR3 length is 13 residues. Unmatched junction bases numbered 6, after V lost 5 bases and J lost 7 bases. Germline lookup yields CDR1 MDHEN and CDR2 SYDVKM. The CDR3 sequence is CASSTGTGIGYTF. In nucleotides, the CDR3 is TGTGCCAGCAGTACCGGGACAGGTATTGGCTACACCTTC.

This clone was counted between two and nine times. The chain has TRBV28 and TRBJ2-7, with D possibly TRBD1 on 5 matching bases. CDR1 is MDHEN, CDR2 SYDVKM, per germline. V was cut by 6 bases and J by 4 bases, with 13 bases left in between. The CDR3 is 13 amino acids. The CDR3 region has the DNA TGTGCCAGCAGCCCTAACGACAGATACGAGCAGTACTTC. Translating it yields CASSPNDRYEQYF.

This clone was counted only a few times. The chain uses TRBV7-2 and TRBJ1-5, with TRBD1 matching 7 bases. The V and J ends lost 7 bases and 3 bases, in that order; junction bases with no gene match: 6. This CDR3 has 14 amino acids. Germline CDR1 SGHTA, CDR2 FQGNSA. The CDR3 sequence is CASMVGTVNQPQHF. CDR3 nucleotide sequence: TGTGCCAGCATGGTGGGGACAGTCAATCAGCCCCAGCATTTT.

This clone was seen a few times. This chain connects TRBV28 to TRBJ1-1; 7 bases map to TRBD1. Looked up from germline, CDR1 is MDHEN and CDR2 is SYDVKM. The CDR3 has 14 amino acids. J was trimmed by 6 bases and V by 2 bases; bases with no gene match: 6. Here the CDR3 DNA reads TGTGCCAGCAGTTTAGGGACAGCGGACGCTGAAGCTTTCTTT. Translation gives CASSLGTADAEAFF. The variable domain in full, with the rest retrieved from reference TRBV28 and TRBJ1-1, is DVKVTQSSRYLVKRTGEKVFLECVQDMDHENMFWYRQDPGLGLRLIYFSYDVKMKEKGDIPEGYSVSREKKERFSLILESASTNQTSMYLCASSLGTADAEAFFGQGTRLTVV.

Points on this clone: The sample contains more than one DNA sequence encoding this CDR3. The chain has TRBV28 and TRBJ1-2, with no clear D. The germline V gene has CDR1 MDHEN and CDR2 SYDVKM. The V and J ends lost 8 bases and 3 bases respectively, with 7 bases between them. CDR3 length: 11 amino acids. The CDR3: CASSRDYGYTF. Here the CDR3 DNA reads TGTGCCAGCTCTCGAGACTATGGCTACACCTTC.

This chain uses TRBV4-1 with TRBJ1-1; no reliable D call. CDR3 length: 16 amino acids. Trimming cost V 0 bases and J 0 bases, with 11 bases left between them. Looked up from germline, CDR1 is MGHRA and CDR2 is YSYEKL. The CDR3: CASSQDEAHLNTEAFF. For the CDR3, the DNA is TGCGCCAGCAGCCAAGACGAGGCCCATCTGAACACTGAAGCTTTCTTT.

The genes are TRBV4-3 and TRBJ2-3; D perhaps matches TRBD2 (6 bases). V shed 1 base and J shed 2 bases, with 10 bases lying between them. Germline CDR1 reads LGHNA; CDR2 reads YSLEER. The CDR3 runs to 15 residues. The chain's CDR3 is CASSQGAGPTDTQYF. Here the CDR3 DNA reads TGCGCCAGCAGCCAAGGTGCGGGACCCACAGATACGCAGTATTTT.

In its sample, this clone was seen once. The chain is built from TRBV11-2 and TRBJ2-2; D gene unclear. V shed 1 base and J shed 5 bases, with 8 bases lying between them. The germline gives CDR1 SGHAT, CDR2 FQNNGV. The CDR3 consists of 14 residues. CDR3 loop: CASSLALETGELFF. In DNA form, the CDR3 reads TGTGCCAGCAGCTTAGCCTTAGAGACCGGGGAGCTGTTTTTT.

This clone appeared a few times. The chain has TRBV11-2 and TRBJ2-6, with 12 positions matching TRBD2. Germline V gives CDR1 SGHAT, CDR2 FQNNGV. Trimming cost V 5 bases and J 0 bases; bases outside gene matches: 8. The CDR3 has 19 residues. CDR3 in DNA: TGTGCCAGCAGCACGGACGGACTAGCGGGGAACTCTGGGGCCAACGTCCTGACTTTC. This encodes CASSTDGLAGNSGANVLTF.

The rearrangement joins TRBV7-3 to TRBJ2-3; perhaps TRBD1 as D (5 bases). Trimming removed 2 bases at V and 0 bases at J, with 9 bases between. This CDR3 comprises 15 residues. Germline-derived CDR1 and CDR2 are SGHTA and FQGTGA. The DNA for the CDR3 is TGTGCCAGCAGCTTAGGCAGGGCTAGCACAGATACGCAGTATTTT. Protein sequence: CASSLGRASTDTQYF.

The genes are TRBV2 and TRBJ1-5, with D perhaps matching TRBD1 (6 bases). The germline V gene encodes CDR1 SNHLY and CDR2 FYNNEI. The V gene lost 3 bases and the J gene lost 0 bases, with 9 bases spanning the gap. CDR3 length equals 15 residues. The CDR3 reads CASSDRGGSNQPQHF. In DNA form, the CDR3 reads TGTGCCAGCAGTGACAGGGGTGGTAGCAATCAGCCCCAGCATTTT. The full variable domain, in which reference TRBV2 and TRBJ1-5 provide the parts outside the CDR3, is EPEVTQTPSHQVTQMGQEVILRCVPISNHLYFYWYRQILGQKVEFLVSFYNNEISEKSEIFDDQFSVERPDGSNFTLKIRSTKLEDSAMYFCASSDRGGSNQPQHFGDGTRLSIL.

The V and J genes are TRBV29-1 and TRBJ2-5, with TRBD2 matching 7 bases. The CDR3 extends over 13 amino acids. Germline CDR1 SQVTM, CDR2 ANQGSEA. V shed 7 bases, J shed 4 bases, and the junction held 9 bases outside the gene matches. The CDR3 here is CSAAAWGGETQYF. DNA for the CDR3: TGCAGCGCGGCTGCTTGGGGGGGAGAGACCCAGTACTTC.